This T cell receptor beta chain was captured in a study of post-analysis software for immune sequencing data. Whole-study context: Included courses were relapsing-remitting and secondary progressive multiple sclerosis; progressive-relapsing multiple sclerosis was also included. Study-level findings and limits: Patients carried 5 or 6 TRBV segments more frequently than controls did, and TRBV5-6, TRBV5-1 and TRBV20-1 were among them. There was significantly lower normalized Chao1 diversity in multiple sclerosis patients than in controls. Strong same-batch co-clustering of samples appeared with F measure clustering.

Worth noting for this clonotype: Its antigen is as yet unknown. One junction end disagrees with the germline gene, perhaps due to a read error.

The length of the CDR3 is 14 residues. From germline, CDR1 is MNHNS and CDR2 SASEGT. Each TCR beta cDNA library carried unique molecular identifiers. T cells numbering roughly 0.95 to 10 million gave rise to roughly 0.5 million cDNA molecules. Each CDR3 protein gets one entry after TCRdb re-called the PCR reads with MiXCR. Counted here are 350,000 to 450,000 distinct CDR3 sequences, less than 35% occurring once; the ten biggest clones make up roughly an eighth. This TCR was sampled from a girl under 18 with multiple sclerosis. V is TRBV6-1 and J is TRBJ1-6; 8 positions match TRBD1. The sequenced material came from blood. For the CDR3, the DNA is TGTGCCAGCACTGAACAGGGGGAGAATTCACCCCTCCACTTT. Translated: CASTEQGENSPLHF.